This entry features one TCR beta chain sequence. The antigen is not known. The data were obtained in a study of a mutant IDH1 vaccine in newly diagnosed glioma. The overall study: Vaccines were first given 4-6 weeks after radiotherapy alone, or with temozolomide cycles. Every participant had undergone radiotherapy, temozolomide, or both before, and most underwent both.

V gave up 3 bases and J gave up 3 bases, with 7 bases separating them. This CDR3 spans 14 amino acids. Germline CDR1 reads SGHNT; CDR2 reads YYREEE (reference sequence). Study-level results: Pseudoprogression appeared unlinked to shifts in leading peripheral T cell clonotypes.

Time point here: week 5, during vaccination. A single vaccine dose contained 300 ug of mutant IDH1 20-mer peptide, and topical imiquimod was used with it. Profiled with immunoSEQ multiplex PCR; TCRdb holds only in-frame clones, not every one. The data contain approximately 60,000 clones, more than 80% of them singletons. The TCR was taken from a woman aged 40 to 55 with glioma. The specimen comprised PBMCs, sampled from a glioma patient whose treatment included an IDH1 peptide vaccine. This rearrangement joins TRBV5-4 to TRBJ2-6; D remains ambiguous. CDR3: CASSSAGGANVLTF. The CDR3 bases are TGTGCCAGCAGCTCGGCAGGTGGGGCCAACGTCCTGACTTTC.